What follows is one T cell receptor beta chain and its context. The antigen it binds to is not known. No quality values exist for individual bases; no much larger clone is one base distant. The CDR3 numbers 12 residues from cysteine through phenylalanine. Of the read, only the CDR3 DNA is kept; its 36 bases are in frame from base 1. From the germline V gene (reference sequence), CDR1 is LNHDA and CDR2 is SQIVND. Trimming removed 10 bases from V and 3 bases from J; the gene matches leave 5 bases unexplained. Collaborating institutions collected whole blood in K2EDTA tubes following their own protocols. For TCRbeta analysis, collaborators shipped samples in one of three forms: frozen whole blood, isolated PBMCs, or DNA extracted from either of those sample types. The record originates from a study of blood T cell repertoires in COVID-19 (TCRdb year 2020). General notes on the study: The collaborator samples originated in the United States, Italy and Spain and spanned the acute and convalescent phases of COVID-19. The repertoires were made available in a free public database intended to serve as a resource for research on the immune response to SARS-CoV-2. Samples were obtained from the ongoing ImmuneRACE study (first 160 participants) and from some 1,200 subjects provided by 6 global collaborators. The dataset comprised deeply sampled blood TCRbeta repertoires from subjects exposed to, actively infected with, or recovered from COVID-19. The sample metadata nearly always contained a de-identified subject ID, COVID-19 status, age in years and sex. The material from the prospective study consisted of cDNA or gDNA derived from T cells, B-cell-depleted T cells, or PBMCs. Where available, HLA class I and class II types were taken from metadata supplied by the sample provider and were not determined by assay-based typing.

The immunoSEQ Assay, a bias-controlled multiplex PCR, was used to amplify TCRbeta CDR3 regions from genomic DNA. Per the original workflow: Within the assay, amplification of reference gene primers was used to estimate how many nucleated cells each sample contained. To quantify the absolute abundance of each unique TCRbeta CDR3 rearrangement, sequence reads were collapsed and filtered. Productive Simpson clonality was computed per sample as the square root of Simpson's diversity index over productive rearrangements. The table comes from immuneACCESS by way of TCRdb, which keeps in-frame sequences with V and J called. Part of the clones is missing from these tables; in studies checked, under half for an unresolved V gene and the rest for unknown reasons. Clonal size and the V and J genes are those of that table, whereas D and trimming came from the DNA. This sample is represented by about 260,000 clones; under 90% of them were singletons. The ten biggest clones cover approximately 4% of the sample.

Broader findings and caveats from the paper: The quantity of clinical and demographic metadata differed by source and by participant and was supplied without curation.

Recombination linked TRBV19 to TRBJ1-2; 7 central bases correspond to TRBD1. Sequencing was done on a sample of peripheral blood. The TCR was taken from a man aged 55-75 years with acute or convalescent COVID-19. CDR3 sequence: CATKGADYGYTF. The DNA sequence is given as TGTGCCACCAAGGGGGCTGACTATGGCTACACCTTC.